These 9 T cell receptor beta chains were all obtained from the same sample, sequenced in a study of blood T cell repertoires in COVID-19. Measured with immunoSEQ multiplex PCR; TCRdb has only the in-frame clones, and not every one. Of 100,000 or so clones listed, roughly 87% are singletons. The sample taken for sequencing was peripheral blood. The receptors were sampled from a woman aged 45-65 years with COVID-19, enrolled during active disease.

This rearrangement joins TRBV2 to TRBJ2-2; possibly TRBD2 for D (6 bases). The CDR3 covers 16 residues. Per the germline V gene, CDR1 is SNHLY and CDR2 is FYNNEI. The V end lost 6 bases, the J end lost 5 bases, and 19 bases lay between the germline ends. CDR3 sequence (DNA): TGTGCCAGCAGAGGGCCGGGAGCAGGGCGGACCGGGGAGCTGTTTTTT. As protein: CASRGPGAGRTGELFF.

The V call is TRBV28, the J call TRBJ2-7, with D possibly matching TRBD1 (6 bases). Per germline, CDR1 MDHEN and CDR2 SYDVKM. The CDR3 totals 12 residues. V was pared by 5 bases and J by 5 bases, with 10 bases between. The CDR3 DNA reads TGTGCCAGCAGTATCAGGGACAACGAGCAGTACTTC. Amino acid sequence: CASSIRDNEQYF.

The chain has TRBV5-1 and TRBJ1-3; D perhaps matches TRBD1 (6 bases). Trimming shortened V by 2 bases and J by 0 bases, and 9 bases separated the two germline ends. The germline gives CDR1 SGHRS, CDR2 YFSETQ. The CDR3 length is 15 residues. The CDR3 DNA reads as TGCGCCAGCAGCTTAACAGGGTACTCTGGAAACACCATATATTTT. This codes for CASSLTGYSGNTIYF.

The V gene is TRBV28, the J gene TRBJ2-1; 11 positions match TRBD2. This CDR3 has 16 amino acids. J was trimmed by 8 bases and V by 5 bases; bases with no gene match: 11. Germline V CDR1 and CDR2: MDHEN, SYDVKM. The CDR3 here is CASSLLVAGGIDEQFF. Written as DNA, the CDR3 is TGTGCCAGCAGTCTCCTTGTAGCGGGGGGGATAGATGAGCAGTTCTTC.

This chain joins TRBV3-1 (or the pseudogene TRBV3-2) and TRBJ1-3; D not resolved. Deletions cut 4 bases from V and 7 bases from J, with 11 bases between. The CDR3 has 13 residues. The germline V gene encodes CDR1 LGHDT and CDR2 YNNKEL (reference sequence). CDR3 loop: CASSPYPANTIYF. CDR3 nucleotides: TGTGCCAGCAGCCCTTACCCCGCGAACACCATATATTTT.

The chain links TRBV6-5 to TRBJ2-7; weak D call: TRBD2 (5 bases). CDR1 and CDR2 (germline): MNHEY, SVGAGI. This CDR3 contains 14 residues. V was shortened by 7 bases and J by 0 bases, with 13 bases between the two germline ends. The CDR3 here is CASMRGLVSYEQYF. CDR3 nucleotides: TGTGCCAGCATGCGAGGGCTGGTCTCCTACGAGCAGTACTTC.

V gene TRBV7-2 combines with J gene TRBJ2-7; the D is unclear. V gave up 5 bases and J gave up 2 bases, with 16 bases separating them. Germline CDR1 and CDR2: SGHTA and FQGNSA. The length of the CDR3 is 15 residues. CDR3 DNA: TGTGCCAGCAGCCCCGGGTACCCACCAGCCTACGAGCAGTACTTC. Translating it yields CASSPGYPPAYEQYF.

V is TRBV19 and J is TRBJ1-3, with D hard to call. Deletions cut 8 bases from V and 11 bases from J, with 16 bases between. Germline CDR1 LNHDA, CDR2 SQIVND (reference sequence). The CDR3 spans 12 residues. In DNA form, the CDR3 reads TGTGCCAGTCAGACCGCGCGGAGCGCCATATATTTT. It specifies CASQTARSAIYF. The whole variable domain, filled in from reference TRBV19 and TRBJ1-3, reads DGGITQSPKYLFRKEGQNVTLSCEQNLNHDAMYWYRQDPGQGLRLIYYSQIVNDFQKGDIAEGYSVSREKKESFPLTVTSAQKNPTAFYLCASQTARSAIYFGEGSWLTVV.

The CDR3 region has the DNA TGCGCCAGCAGCCAAGATAGAGCCCTCTCTAACTATGGCTACACCTTC. This gives the protein CASSQDRALSNYGYTF. This rearrangement joins TRBV4-1 to TRBJ1-2; D unresolved. This CDR3 comprises 16 residues. V was trimmed by 0 bases and J by 0 bases, leaving 11 bases between them. Germline values: CDR1 MGHRA, CDR2 YSYEKL.